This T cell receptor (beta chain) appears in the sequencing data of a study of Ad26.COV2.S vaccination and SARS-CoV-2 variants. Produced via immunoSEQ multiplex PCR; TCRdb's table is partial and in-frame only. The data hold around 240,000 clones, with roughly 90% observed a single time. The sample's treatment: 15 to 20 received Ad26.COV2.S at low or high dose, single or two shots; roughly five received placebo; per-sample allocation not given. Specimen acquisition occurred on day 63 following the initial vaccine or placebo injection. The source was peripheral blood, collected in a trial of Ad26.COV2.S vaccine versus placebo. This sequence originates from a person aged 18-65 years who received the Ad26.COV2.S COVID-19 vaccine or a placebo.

CDR3 bases: TGTGCCAGCAGCAAAGAACAACGCTCGGCGGGGCAGACCTACGAGCAGTACTTC. Translated: CASSKEQRSAGQTYEQYF. V is TRBV21-1 and J is TRBJ2-7; the table's D call of TRBD2 was not tested on the DNA. TRBV21-1 is a documented pseudogene. This CDR3 is built from 18 residues.